The present T cell receptor (beta chain) was sequenced within a study of T-cell memory formation after mild COVID-19. Study overall: Across donors, TCR clusters were largely donor specific.

This clonotype was detected a few times. Germline V CDR1 and CDR2: MNHEY, SMNVEV (reference sequence). Unmatched junction bases numbered 5, after V lost 5 bases and J lost 9 bases. The length of the CDR3 is 13 residues. TCR alpha and TCR beta cDNA libraries with sample barcodes and UMIs came from 5'RACE using constant-segment primers. TCRdb re-analysed the 5' RACE reads in MiXCR, keeping a single row per CDR3 protein. Of 400,000 or so distinct CDR3 sequences listed, 20% are singletons. The chain is built from TRBV27 and TRBJ1-1; 11 positions match TRBD1. The clonotype was recovered from an adult woman who had mild COVID-19 (a few samples of this study predate the infection). Cell type and time point are not known. The specimen was PBMCs or a T cell subset sorted from them (not recorded which). CDR3 sequence (DNA): TGTGCCAGCAGTCCGGACAGGGGGCGGAAAGCTTTCTTT. It yields the protein CASSPDRGRKAFF.